This T cell receptor (beta chain) was identified in a study of Ad26.COV2.S vaccination and SARS-CoV-2 variants (dated by TCRdb to the early 2020s). With respect to the entire study: Donors in the vaccine arm were drawn from COV1001, a phase I-IIa trial of Ad26.COV2.S in healthy adults that was multicentre, randomized, double-blind and placebo-controlled. Ad26.COV2.S was administered intramuscularly at a dose of 5x10^10 or 1x10^11 viral particles, either as one shot or as two shots given 56 days apart. Sequencing of the TCRbeta repertoire served to evaluate the specificity and breadth of SARS-CoV-2-reactive T cell receptors following Ad26.COV2.S vaccination. The TCR-sequenced set comprised approximately 30 samples: some 20 Ad26.COV2.S vaccine recipients, 5 placebo recipients and 8 SARS-CoV-2 convalescent individuals. Trial participants were randomized into five groups of five: low-dose or high-dose Ad26.COV2.S given once or twice, or placebo on both occasions. Investigators remained blinded to trial group allocation during experiments and outcome assessment. General findings and caveats noted by the study authors: Comparing responses between vaccine doses or regimens was not something the study was powered to do. Vaccine and placebo recipients had similar non-spike TCR breadth, a finding consistent with the vaccine containing only spike. Substantial breadth of spike-specific CD8+ and CD4+ T cell responses was reported after vaccination. Higher spike-specific TCR breadth was observed in Ad26.COV2.S recipients than in placebo recipients (P = 0.0014). It was noted by the authors that total T cell responses may have been underestimated by the TCR breadth and depth analyses.

This clone is a singleton in its sample. Its antigen is currently not known. There are no base qualities to consult, and no much larger clone falls within one base. The sample's treatment or condition label, decoded: 19 received Ad26.COV2.S at low or high dose, single or two shots; 5 received placebo; per-sample allocation not given. Repertoires of vaccine and placebo recipients were sequenced from samples taken on day 63 after the first injection. In Cohort 1b, more than 20 adults aged 18-55 years were enrolled at a single site in Boston, USA, between 29 July and 7 August 2020. Ad26.COV2.S consisted of a replication-incompetent adenovirus type 26 vector by which a prefusion-stabilized SARS-CoV-2 spike protein from the original Wuhan strain was expressed. The immunoSEQ Assay was the method used to sequence TCRbeta CDR3 regions. After extraction, genomic DNA underwent amplification by bias-controlled multiplex PCR, followed by high-throughput sequencing. In the source study's methods: To quantify the absolute abundance of every unique TCRbeta CDR3 region, sequences were collapsed and filtered. T cell fraction was estimated by normalizing TCRbeta template counts to usable DNA, which was measured by amplifying reference genes present in all nucleated cells. Repertoire TCRs were annotated as SARS-CoV-2-specific by exact matching of V gene, CDR3 amino acid sequence and J gene to a known reactive TCR set. The reference SARS-CoV-2 TCR set was obtained from MIRA and was filtered for enrichment in COVID-19-positive ImmuneCODE repertoires, whereby public or cross-reactive TCRs were removed. Using the MIRA antigens, annotated TCRs were further analysed by specific ORF or by position within an ORF. Breadth was defined as the number of annotated unique rearrangements divided by the total number of unique productive rearrangements, and depth was defined as the summed frequency of the annotated unique rearrangements. TCR breadth was compared between groups using two-sided Wilcoxon rank-sum tests. Drawn from immuneACCESS, this table holds only the in-frame rearrangements with V and J called that TCRdb kept. Clones are partly lost; checked studies trace under half to an unresolved V gene and leave the rest unexplained. D and trimming were read from the DNA, whereas the V and J calls and clone size are those reported in that table. This sample holds roughly 500,000 clones; 85% to 90% were observed only once. The ten biggest clones cover approximately 2.5% of the sample.

From cysteine to phenylalanine, the CDR3 is 15 amino acids long. Solely the CDR3 DNA is kept, with 45 bases framed from the first base. V is cut by 1 base and J by 6 bases, and the space between the germline ends is 13 bases. The germline V gene supplies CDR1 SNHLY and CDR2 FYNNEI. The receptor chain draws on TRBV2 and TRBJ2-1, and TRBD2 may be the D gene, going by 6 matching bases. This sample comprised peripheral blood, obtained in a trial of Ad26.COV2.S vaccine versus placebo. The receptor comes from a person aged 18-65 years who received the Ad26.COV2.S COVID-19 vaccine or a placebo. The nucleotide sequence is given as TGTGCCAGCAGTGAAGGAAGGGACTTATTCAATGAGCAGTTCTTC. Its amino acids are CASSEGRDLFNEQFF. Full variable domain (CDR3 extended with the reference TRBV2 and TRBJ2-1 proteins): EPEVTQTPSHQVTQMGQEVILRCVPISNHLYFYWYRQILGQKVEFLVSFYNNEISEKSEIFDDQFSVERPDGSNFTLKIRSTKLEDSAMYFCASSEGRDLFNEQFFGPGTRLTVL.